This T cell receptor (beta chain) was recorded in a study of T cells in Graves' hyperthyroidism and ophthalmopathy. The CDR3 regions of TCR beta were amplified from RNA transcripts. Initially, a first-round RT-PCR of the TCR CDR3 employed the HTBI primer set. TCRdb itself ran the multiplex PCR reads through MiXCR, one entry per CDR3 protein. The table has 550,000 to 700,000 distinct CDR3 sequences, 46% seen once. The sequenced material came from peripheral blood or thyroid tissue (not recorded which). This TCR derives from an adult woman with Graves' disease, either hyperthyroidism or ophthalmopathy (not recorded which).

The CDR3: CSARDIGQAQEQYF. CDR3 nucleotides: TGCAGTGCTAGAGATATTGGACAGGCCCAAGAGCAGTACTTC. The J gene is TRBJ2-7, the V gene TRBV20-1, with 7 bases that match TRBD1. Per the germline V gene, CDR1 is DFQATT and CDR2 is SNEGSKA (reference sequence). There are 14 residues in the CDR3. V dropped 0 bases and J dropped 7; count of bases not matched to a gene: 9.